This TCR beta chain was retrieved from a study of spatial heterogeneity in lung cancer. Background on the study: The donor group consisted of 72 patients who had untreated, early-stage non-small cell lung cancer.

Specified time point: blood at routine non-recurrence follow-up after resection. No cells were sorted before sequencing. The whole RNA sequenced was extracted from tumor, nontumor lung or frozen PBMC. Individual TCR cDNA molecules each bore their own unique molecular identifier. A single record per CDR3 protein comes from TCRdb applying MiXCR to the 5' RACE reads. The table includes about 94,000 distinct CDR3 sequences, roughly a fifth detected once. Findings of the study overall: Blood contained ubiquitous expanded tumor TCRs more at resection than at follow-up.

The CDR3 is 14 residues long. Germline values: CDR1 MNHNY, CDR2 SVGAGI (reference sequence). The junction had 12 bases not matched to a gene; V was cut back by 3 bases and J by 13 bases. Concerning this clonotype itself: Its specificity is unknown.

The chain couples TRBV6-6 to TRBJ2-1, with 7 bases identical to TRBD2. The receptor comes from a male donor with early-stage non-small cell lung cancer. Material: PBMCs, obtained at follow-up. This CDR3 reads CASSYVMGGTSQFF. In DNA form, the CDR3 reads TGTGCCAGCAGTTATGTTATGGGGGGGACGTCTCAGTTCTTC.